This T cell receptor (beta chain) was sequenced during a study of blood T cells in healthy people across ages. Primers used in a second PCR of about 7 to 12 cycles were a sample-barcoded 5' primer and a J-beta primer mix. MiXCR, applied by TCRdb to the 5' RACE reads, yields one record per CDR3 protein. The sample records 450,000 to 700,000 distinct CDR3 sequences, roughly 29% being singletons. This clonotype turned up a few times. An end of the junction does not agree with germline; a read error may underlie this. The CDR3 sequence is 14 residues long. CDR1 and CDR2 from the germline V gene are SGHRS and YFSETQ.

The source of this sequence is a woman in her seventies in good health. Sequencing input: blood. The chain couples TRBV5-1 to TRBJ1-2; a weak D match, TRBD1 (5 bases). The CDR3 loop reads CASSPDVGLRGCTF. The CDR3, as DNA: TGCGCCAGCAGCCCGGACGTGGGGCTGAGAGGCTGCACCTTC.